This paragraph covers one TCR beta chain sequence. The antigen is unknown. Measured with immunoSEQ multiplex PCR; TCRdb has only the in-frame clones, and not every one. The sample holds about 130,000 clones, nearly 90% seen once. The sample comes from a study of cytomegalovirus exposure and HLA in healthy donors. Points from the study as a whole: The listing of about 150 TCR beta chains classed them as cytomegalovirus-associated. The TCR clusters that emerged in the first cohort tended, a later analysis found, to co-occur in the approximately 110 validation repertoires. A classifier reportedly called cytomegalovirus status with high sensitivity and specificity. Most TCR sequences were rare, but some public TCRs occurred in many donors.

Per the germline V gene, CDR1 is MNHNY and CDR2 is SVGAGI (reference sequence). V was clipped by 8 bases and J by 7 bases, with 17 bases between them. CDR3 length: 14 amino acids. The chain carries TRBV6-6 and TRBJ1-4, with D possibly being TRBD1 (6 bases). Sequenced sample: PBMCs. The receptor's source is a woman under 30 in good health and CMV-seronegative. CDR3 sequence: CASHVGTPAEKLFF. The DNA of the CDR3 is TGTGCCAGCCACGTAGGGACACCCGCTGAAAAACTGTTTTTT.